The 26 T cell receptor beta chains reported below all come from one sample, sequenced in a study of CD8 T cells in ankylosing spondylitis. TCRdb reprocessed the 5' RACE reads with MiXCR, giving one entry per CDR3 protein. The data contain approximately 250,000 distinct CDR3 sequences, roughly a tenth of them singletons. Sequencing was carried out using blood, either unsorted or a sorted T cell fraction (not recorded which). These receptors all stem from a male donor with ankylosing spondylitis or in good health (not recorded which).

This clonotype was seen repeatedly, ten times or more. This chain uses TRBV7-8 with TRBJ2-3; D not certain. Germline V gene lookup returns CDR1 SGHVS and CDR2 FQNEAQ. The CDR3 has 12 residues. The ends were cut back, 6 bases at V and 4 bases at J, with 8 bases in the middle. The CDR3, as DNA: TGTGCCAGCAGTACCCTCCCAGATACGCAGTATTTT. Translated, it gives CASSTLPDTQYF.

This clonotype was counted at least ten times. The rearrangement uses TRBV20-1 and TRBJ1-3; tentatively, D is TRBD1 (5 bases). Germline CDR1 and CDR2: DFQATT and SNEGSKA (reference sequence). This CDR3 has 12 residues. Trimming cost V 2 bases and J 10 bases, with 12 bases left between them. CDR3 nucleotide sequence: TGCAGTGCTAGAACCTCGGGGGGGACCATATATTTT. It codes for CSARTSGGTIYF.

This clonotype was seen repeatedly, ten times or more. The chain is built from TRBV6-5 and TRBJ2-7; tentatively, D is TRBD2 (5 bases). This CDR3 is 13 amino acids long. Germline V gene sequence: CDR1 MNHEY, CDR2 SVGAGI. Trimming left V 6 bases short and J 3 bases short, with 12 bases between. CDR3 amino acids: CASRDSSGYEQYF. CDR3 DNA: TGTGCCAGCAGAGATTCGAGCGGCTACGAGCAGTACTTC.

The gene calls are TRBV7-2 and TRBJ2-3; possible D gene TRBD2, 6 bases. The V end lost 3 bases, the J end lost 0 bases, and 13 bases lay between the germline ends. This CDR3 region has 16 residues. In germline, CDR1 is SGHTA, CDR2 FQGNSA. CDR3 loop: CASSLRSGSSTDTQYF. In DNA, the CDR3 is TGTGCCAGCAGCTTGAGGAGCGGGTCTAGCACAGATACGCAGTATTTT.

This clonotype has a count of ten or more. V gene TRBV30 combines with J gene TRBJ2-7; no reliable D call. CDR3 size: 12 residues. Germline values: CDR1 GTSNPN, CDR2 SVGIG (reference sequence). CDR3 coding DNA: TGTGCTGCCCGACTCAACTCCTACGAGCAGTACTTC. Amino acid sequence: CAARLNSYEQYF.

The chain recombines TRBV5-1 with TRBJ2-1, with 12 bases aligning to TRBD2. This CDR3 has 14 amino acids. CDR1 and CDR2 (germline): SGHRS, YFSETQ. The V gene end was trimmed by 7 bases and the J gene end by 8 bases; junction bases not matched to a gene: 7. CDR3 nucleotide sequence: TGCGCCAGCGGTCTAGCGGGAGGGTCGGATGAGCAGTTCTTC. As protein: CASGLAGGSDEQFF.

This clonotype was counted at least ten times. The gene calls are TRBV7-2 and TRBJ2-5, with D maybe TRBD1 (6 bases). The length of the CDR3 is 15 residues. V was pared by 0 bases and J by 0 bases, with 8 bases between. CDR1 and CDR2 from the germline V gene are SGHTA and FQGNSA. CDR3 sequence (DNA): TGTGCCAGCAGCTTAGCTGGGACAAACCAAGAGACCCAGTACTTC. Protein sequence: CASSLAGTNQETQYF.

V gene TRBV18 combines with J gene TRBJ2-3; D possibly corresponds to TRBD2 (6 bases). The ends were cut back, 0 bases at V and 2 bases at J, with 12 bases in the middle. The CDR3 has 16 residues. CDR1 KGHSH and CDR2 LQKENI come from the germline V gene. The CDR3 region is CASSPPAGLLTDTQYF. CDR3 DNA: TGTGCCAGCTCACCACCGGCAGGACTACTCACAGATACGCAGTATTTT.

Only a few counts were recorded for this clonotype. The rearrangement joins TRBV2 to TRBJ1-1; TRBD1 is a possible D gene (6 bases). Per germline, CDR1 SNHLY and CDR2 FYNNEI. This CDR3 comprises 14 residues. Between the trimmed V and J ends, which lost 0 bases and 5 bases, there was a span of 10 bases. The DNA for the CDR3 is TGTGCCAGCAGTGAAGCGGGGGCGCGGACTGAAGCTTTCTTT. Translating it yields CASSEAGARTEAFF.

This clonotype was detected a few times. The chain has TRBV5-1 and TRBJ2-7, with D possibly TRBD1 on 7 matching bases. The V gene lost 0 bases and the J gene lost 3 bases, with 13 bases spanning the gap. Germline CDR1 reads SGHRS; CDR2 reads YFSETQ. This CDR3 is built from 15 residues. In DNA, the CDR3 is TGCGCCAGCAGCTTGGTTCAGGGGGGATACTACGAGCAGTACTTC. Encoded protein: CASSLVQGGYYEQYF. The variable domain in full, completed from reference TRBV5-1 and TRBJ2-7, reads KAGVTQTPRYLIKTRGQQVTLSCSPISGHRSVSWYQQTPGQGLQFLFEYFSETQRNKGNFPGRFSGRQFSNSRSEMNVSTLELGDSALYLCASSLVQGGYYEQYFGPGTRLTVT.

There are many counts of this clonotype. V usage is TRBV20-1 and J usage is TRBJ2-7; tentatively, D is TRBD1 (6 bases). This CDR3 is 16 amino acids long. V lost 6 bases, J lost 2 bases, and 23 bases lay in between. Per germline, CDR1 DFQATT and CDR2 SNEGSKA (reference sequence). The CDR3 here is CSARSAEGDHPYEQYF. The DNA for the CDR3 is TGCAGTGCCAGGTCGGCAGAGGGGGACCACCCCTACGAGCAGTACTTC.

This clonotype was detected many times. J is TRBJ2-2 and V is TRBV5-1, with D uncertain. The CDR3 is made up of 13 amino acids. Germline V gene data show CDR1 as SGHRS and CDR2 as YFSETQ. V lost 0 bases, J lost 3 bases, and 3 bases lay in between. The CDR3 here is CASSLGYTGELFF. The DNA for the CDR3 is TGCGCCAGCAGCTTGGGCTACACCGGGGAGCTGTTTTTT.

With regard to this clonotype: A single base separates this from a much larger clone, so it may be a read error. The DNA of the CDR3 is TGTACCAGCAGCTCGGCCGGGCACTACAATGAGCAGTTCTTC. Translation: CTSSSAGHYNEQFF. The gene calls are TRBV11-2 and TRBJ2-1; D unresolved. Germline V lookup: CDR1 SGHAT, CDR2 FQNNGV. CDR3 length: 14 residues.

The J gene is TRBJ1-3, the V gene TRBV7-2; 7 positions match TRBD1. V shed 4 bases and J 2 bases; nucleotides not matched to a gene: 5. From germline, CDR1 is SGHTA and CDR2 FQGNSA. The CDR3 is 15 amino acids. The chain's CDR3 is CASSSQTGPGNTIYF. The CDR3 coding sequence is TGTGCCAGCAGCTCTCAGACAGGGCCTGGAAACACCATATATTTT.

This rearrangement joins TRBV6-1 to TRBJ2-2; D gene unclear. Germline-derived CDR1 and CDR2 are MNHNS and SASEGT. The CDR3 consists of 11 residues. The V gene lost 6 bases and the J gene lost 7 bases, with 6 bases spanning the gap. CDR3 sequence (DNA): TGTGCCAGCAGCGGTGTCGGGGAGCTGTTTTTT. Translating gives CASSGVGELFF.

This clonotype was seen at least ten times. The chain links TRBV3-1 to TRBJ2-3; D is tentatively TRBD1 or TRBD2 (5 bases each). The ends were cut back, 4 bases at V and 0 bases at J, with 5 bases in the middle. Germline V gene data show CDR1 as LGHDT and CDR2 as YNNKEL (reference sequence). CDR3 size: 13 residues. The DNA of the CDR3 is TGTGCCAGCAGCCGGGACAGCACAGATACGCAGTATTTT. Translating it yields CASSRDSTDTQYF.

In this sample, this clonotype turned up many times. CDR3 in amino acids: CASFRRREQFF. The CDR3 DNA follows: TGTGCCAGTTTTAGAAGGAGGGAGCAGTTCTTC. The rearrangement uses TRBV3-1 and TRBJ2-1; tentatively, D is TRBD2 (5 bases). Trimming removed 9 bases from V and 10 bases from J, with 13 bases in between. The CDR3 has 11 residues. Germline assignment: CDR1 LGHDT and CDR2 YNNKEL (reference sequence).

This clonotype was observed a few times. An end of the junction differs from the germline gene, which may be a read error. The J gene is TRBJ2-3, the V gene TRBV27, with 11 nucleotides matching TRBD1. Germline CDR1 is MNHEY and CDR2 is SMNVEV (reference sequence). The CDR3 consists of 16 residues. The CDR3 loop reads CVSSRGQGARTDTQYF. The CDR3 DNA follows: TGTGTCAGCAGTCGAGGACAGGGGGCTCGGACAGATACGCAGTATTTT.

V usage is TRBV3-1 and J usage is TRBJ2-1, with D perhaps TRBD2 (5 bases). This CDR3 is 14 amino acids long. V was trimmed by 4 bases and J by 5 bases, leaving 12 bases between them. Germline values: CDR1 LGHDT, CDR2 YNNKEL (reference sequence). The CDR3 reads CASSRLLEDNEQFF. The CDR3 nucleotides are TGTGCCAGCAGCCGCCTCCTGGAGGACAATGAGCAGTTCTTC.

In this sample, this clonotype turned up once. V gene TRBV20-1 combines with J gene TRBJ2-2, with 10 bases fitting TRBD1. The CDR3 consists of 15 residues. The junction had 4 bases not matched to a gene; V was cut back by 6 bases and J by 0 bases. CDR1 and CDR2 (germline): DFQATT, SNEGSKA (reference sequence). The CDR3 sequence is CSAHGQGANTGELFF. In DNA, the CDR3 is TGCAGTGCCCACGGACAGGGGGCGAACACCGGGGAGCTGTTTTTT.

This clonotype was seen repeatedly, ten times or more. This sequence joins TRBV20-1 and TRBJ1-6; 8 nucleotides agree with TRBD1. The CDR3 sequence is 17 residues long. Germline V gene lookup returns CDR1 DFQATT and CDR2 SNEGSKA (reference sequence). V shed 4 bases, J shed 4 bases, and the junction held 12 bases outside the gene matches. The CDR3 is CSANSPGTGVYNSPLHF. CDR3 coding DNA: TGCAGTGCTAATAGTCCCGGGACAGGCGTGTATAATTCACCCCTCCACTTT.

About this clonotype: A much larger clonotype is one base distant, so this may be a read error. The J gene is TRBJ1-3, the V gene TRBV7-9; TRBD1 is a possible D gene (6 bases). Germline V gene sequence: CDR1 SEHNR, CDR2 FQNEAQ (reference sequence). The CDR3 has 17 amino acids. CDR3 region: CASRFGRDKSAGNAIYF. CDR3 in DNA: TGTGCCAGCAGGTTCGGTAGGGACAAGTCGGCTGGAAACGCCATATATTTT.

This clonotype was seen a handful of times. The chain couples TRBV5-1 to TRBJ2-5; 10 bases line up with TRBD2. Per the germline V gene, CDR1 is SGHRS and CDR2 is YFSETQ. Trimming at V came to 4 bases and at J to 5 bases, leaving 8 bases not matched to a gene. The CDR3 has 15 residues. The CDR3 DNA reads TGCGCCAGCAGCCCCGGACTAGCGGTAGGGGAGACCCAGTACTTC. It translates to CASSPGLAVGETQYF.

This clonotype has ten or more counts. The rearrangement uses TRBV20-1 and TRBJ1-1; the D gene is possibly TRBD1 (6 bases). Trimming left V 0 bases short and J 5 bases short, with 16 bases between. This CDR3 region has 15 residues. The germline V gene has CDR1 DFQATT and CDR2 SNEGSKA (reference sequence). In DNA, the CDR3 is TGCAGTGCTAGAGATTCGGGACACCCGGGGACTGAAGCTTTCTTT. Translating it yields CSARDSGHPGTEAFF.

This clonotype has ten or more counts. The chain joins TRBV15 to TRBJ2-2; weak D call: TRBD1 (6 bases). With 1 base removed from V and 1 base from J, the gap between germline ends came to 7 bases. This CDR3 region has 15 residues. Germline V gives CDR1 LNHNV, CDR2 YYDKDF (reference sequence). CDR3 sequence: CATSRGTENTGELFF. The CDR3 DNA reads TGTGCCACCAGCAGAGGGACAGAGAACACCGGGGAGCTGTTTTTT.

This clonotype has just a few counts. This rearrangement joins TRBV10-2 to TRBJ2-7, with 8 bases lining up with TRBD2. This CDR3 has 14 amino acids. Germline V lookup: CDR1 WSHSY, CDR2 SAAADI. The V and J ends lost 7 bases and 6 bases, in that order; junction bases with no gene match: 11. The CDR3 region is CASTGRASAGEQYF. Here the CDR3 DNA reads TGCGCCAGCACCGGGAGGGCCTCAGCAGGCGAGCAGTACTTC.